Listed here is a single T cell receptor (beta chain). Its antigen is not identified. These data come from a study of Ad26.COV2.S vaccination and SARS-CoV-2 variants. Broader study findings: Spike-specific TCR breadth was greater after Ad26.COV2.S than placebo. People who got the vaccine or the placebo had similar non-spike TCR breadth. It is possible that the TCR breadth and depth analyses underestimated the total T cell responses.

With 2 bases clipped from V and 6 bases from J, the junction kept 4 bases outside the gene matches. From germline, CDR1 is SGHTA and CDR2 FQGTGA. CDR3 length equals 13 residues. Treatment noted: some 20 received Ad26.COV2.S at low or high dose, single or two shots; five or six received placebo; per-sample allocation not given. Sample collection was performed on day 63 after the first vaccine or placebo injection. Ad26 vector vaccine expressed Wuhan-strain SARS-CoV-2 spike. Using immunoSEQ multiplex PCR, the repertoire was profiled, and TCRdb retains in-frame clones only, with some absent. The sample lists some 480,000 clones, roughly 85% occurring once.

This clonotype was obtained from a person aged 18-60 years who received the Ad26.COV2.S COVID-19 vaccine or a placebo. V is TRBV7-3 and J is TRBJ2-7, with 7 bases that match TRBD2. Here the sequenced sample was peripheral blood, taken in a trial of Ad26.COV2.S vaccine versus placebo. CDR3 DNA sequence: TGTGCCAGCAGCTTATTGGGGGAGGGCGAGCAGTACTTC. Its translation is CASSLLGEGEQYF.